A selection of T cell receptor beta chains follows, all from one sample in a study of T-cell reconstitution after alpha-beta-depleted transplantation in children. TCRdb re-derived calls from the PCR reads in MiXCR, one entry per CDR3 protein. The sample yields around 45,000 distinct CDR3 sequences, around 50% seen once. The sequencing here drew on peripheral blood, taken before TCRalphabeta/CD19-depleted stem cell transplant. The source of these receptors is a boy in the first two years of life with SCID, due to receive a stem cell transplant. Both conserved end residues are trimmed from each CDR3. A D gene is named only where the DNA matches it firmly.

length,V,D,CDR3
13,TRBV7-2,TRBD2,ASSQKGTSGYEQY
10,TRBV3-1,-,ASSRLLEDVS
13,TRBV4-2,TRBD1,ASSQEEGTAAGYT
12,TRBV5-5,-,ASSRTQAQETQY
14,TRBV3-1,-,ASSPKFPRPDWEQF
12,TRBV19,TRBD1,ASRGQGENSPLH
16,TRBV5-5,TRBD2,ASSPITLAGGSLDEQF
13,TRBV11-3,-,ASSRGAGVDDEQF
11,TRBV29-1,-,SVAGDGRETQY
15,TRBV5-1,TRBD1,ASSTHTPGGLWKQGY